This is a list of T cell receptor beta chains from one sample in a study of T cells in Graves' hyperthyroidism and ophthalmopathy. TCRdb re-called the multiplex PCR reads through MiXCR, storing one row per CDR3 protein. Of 550,000 to 700,000 distinct CDR3 sequences listed, approximately 15% were seen once; the top ten hold about 4.5%. The sample taken for sequencing was blood. Receptors originate from a woman in her thirties or forties with Graves' ophthalmopathy. CDR3s include the opening cysteine and the closing phenylalanine or tryptophan. D genes are given only for firm matches. Part of the rows lack a size; the others show once, few, many or a class for expanded clones.

D | J | V | size | CDR3 | DNA
TRBD1 | TRBJ1-3 | TRBV20-1 | many | CSARTGTGVDTIYF | TGCAGTGCCAGAACGGGGACAGGGGTGGACACCATATATTTT
. | TRBJ1-2 | TRBV28 | many | CASSSPGGELKGYTF | TGTGCCAGCAGCTCCCCTGGGGGGGAACTAAAGGGCTACACCTTC
TRBD2 | TRBJ2-2 | TRBV11-2 | many | CASRRAGDPNTGELFF | TGTGCCAGCAGGAGAGCGGGAGACCCGAACACCGGGGAGCTGTTTTTT
TRBD2 | TRBJ2-2 | TRBV18 | . | CASSPSLAGTGELFF | TGTGCCAGCTCACCTTCCCTAGCGGGCACCGGGGAGCTGTTTTTT
TRBD2 | TRBJ2-3 | TRBV9 | few | CASSFSGAATDTQYF | TGTGCCAGCAGCTTTAGCGGGGCGGCCACAGATACGCAGTATTTT
. | TRBJ1-1 | TRBV3-1 | few | CASSQDSLNTEAFF | TGTGCCAGCAGCCAAGATTCCCTGAACACTGAAGCTTTCTTT
. | TRBJ2-7 | TRBV28 | many | CASSQEGDSYEQYF | TGTGCCAGCAGTCAGGAGGGGGACTCCTACGAGCAGTACTTC
. | TRBJ2-7 | TRBV5-1 | . | CASSFQVYEQYF | TGCGCCAGCAGCTTTCAAGTCTACGAGCAGTACTTC
TRBD1 | TRBJ1-5 | TRBV10-3 | . | CAISESQGSELNQPQHF | TGTGCCATCAGTGAGTCACAGGGGAGCGAATTGAATCAGCCCCAGCATTTT
TRBD1 | TRBJ1-5 | TRBV7-2 | many | CASSLVPVGTGGKPQHF | TGTGCCAGCAGCTTAGTGCCCGTAGGGACAGGGGGGAAGCCCCAGCATTTT
. | TRBJ2-7 | TRBV6-5 | many | CASSYLSRALSSYEQYF | TGTGCCAGCAGTTACCTGTCGAGAGCCCTCTCATCCTACGAGCAGTACTTC
. | TRBJ2-5 | TRBV6-5 | . | CASSYSGIVQETQYF | TGTGCCAGCAGTTACTCTGGGATAGTTCAAGAGACCCAGTACTTC
TRBD1 | TRBJ2-7 | TRBV5-1 | few | CASSLAGTGNPYEQYF | TGCGCCAGCAGCTTGGCCGGGACAGGGAATCCCTACGAGCAGTACTTC
TRBD1 | TRBJ2-7 | TRBV27 | many | CASSLRTGHEQYF | TGTGCCAGCAGTCTCCGGACAGGCCACGAGCAGTACTTC
TRBD1 | TRBJ2-7 | TRBV19 | many | CASSISSTGTVYSYEQYF | TGTGCCAGTAGTATATCTTCTACAGGGACAGTTTACTCCTACGAGCAGTACTTC
. | TRBJ1-5 | TRBV20-1 | many | CSALSPDQPQHF | TGCAGTGCCCTTTCCCCTGATCAGCCCCAGCATTTT
TRBD2 | TRBJ2-2 | TRBV19 | many | CASNLAGETGELFF | TGTGCCAGTAACCTAGCGGGAGAAACCGGGGAGCTGTTTTTT
TRBD2 | TRBJ2-7 | TRBV5-1 | few | CASSLRGLAGLDEQYF | TGCGCCAGCAGCTTGCGGGGACTAGCGGGATTGGACGAGCAGTACTTC
. | TRBJ1-2 | TRBV27 | many | CASSLTGSLGYTF | TGTGCCAGCAGTCTGACAGGCTCTTTGGGCTACACCTTC
TRBD1 | TRBJ2-5 | TRBV28 | few | CASSFLTGGGETQYF | TGTGCCAGCAGTTTTCTGACAGGGGGCGGAGAGACCCAGTACTTC
TRBD2 | TRBJ2-5 | TRBV20-1 | many | CSAPTGGAYQETQYF | TGCAGTGCCCCGACGGGGGGGGCCTACCAAGAGACCCAGTACTTC
. | TRBJ2-7 | TRBV29-1 | many | CSADRGYEQYF | TGCAGCGCGGATAGAGGGTACGAGCAGTACTTC
. | TRBJ2-7 | TRBV4-1 | few | CASSQDDYEQYF | TGCGCCAGCAGCCAGGACGACTACGAGCAGTACTTC
. | TRBJ1-1 | TRBV19 | many | CASSMLGNTEAFF | TGTGCCAGTAGTATGCTCGGAAACACTGAAGCTTTCTTT
TRBD1 | TRBJ1-1 | TRBV12-3/TRBV12-4 | many | CASTSQGVPEAFF | TGTGCCAGCACTTCACAGGGGGTTCCTGAAGCTTTCTTT
. | TRBJ1-1 | TRBV6-5 | . | CASSYWSPGENTEAFF | TGTGCCAGCAGTTACTGGTCCCCAGGAGAGAACACTGAAGCTTTCTTT
TRBD2 | TRBJ2-5 | TRBV20-1 | few | CSAGLAGAETQYF | TGCAGTGCGGGACTAGCGGGAGCTGAGACCCAGTACTTC
. | TRBJ2-5 | TRBV7-9 | many | CASSLAVGGSAETQYF | TGTGCCAGCAGCTTAGCGGTGGGCGGGTCAGCAGAGACCCAGTACTTC
TRBD1 | TRBJ2-1 | TRBV27 | . | CATNSGTGLNEQFF | TGTGCCACCAATTCCGGGACAGGGTTGAATGAGCAGTTCTTC